This record looks at one T cell receptor (beta chain) sequence and its context. A Seattle source enrolled patients during active infection and followed them longitudinally. These data originate in a study of blood T cell repertoires in COVID-19. Across the whole study: Samples of COVID-19 (acute and convalescent) were obtained from the United States, Italy and Spain. From T cells, B-cell-depleted T cells, or PBMCs came the material, which was cDNA or gDNA.

As processed by the authors: The assay estimated nucleated cells by amplifying reference gene primers. Generated by immunoSEQ multiplex PCR, the TCRdb table keeps only in-frame clones and is missing some. The D gene and trimming were derived from the DNA, and the V and J assignments and clone size from that table. The sample contains approximately 110,000 clones, approximately 85% of which appear only once. There are 16 residues in the CDR3. Trimming took 4 bases from V and 5 from J; bases not matched to a gene: 9. Germline-derived CDR1 and CDR2 are SGHDT and YYEEEE. J is TRBJ2-2 and V is TRBV5-6; 9 bases match TRBD1. This sequence originates from an elderly woman with COVID-19, enrolled during active disease. The specimen was peripheral blood. CDR3 nucleotide sequence: TGTGCCAGCAGCATTTACAGGGGGCTAATGACCGGGGAGCTGTTTTTT. The encoded protein is CASSIYRGLMTGELFF.